This TCR beta chain came from a study of post-analysis software for immune sequencing data. Many counts were recorded for this clonotype. The antigen is undetermined. Overall study results and limits: Comparison of patients with controls showed five TRBV segments more frequent in patients, TRBV5-6, TRBV5-1 and TRBV20-1 among them. Versus controls, multiple sclerosis patients showed significantly lower diversity (normalized Chao1).

Tagging with unique molecular identifiers was a feature of the TCR beta cDNA libraries. The T cell input of roughly 0.95 to 10 million gave about 500,000 cDNA molecules. TCRdb re-derived calls from the PCR reads in MiXCR, one entry per CDR3 protein. Of about half a million distinct CDR3 sequences listed, nearly 45% were seen once; the top ten hold about 12%. In germline, CDR1 is MGHDK, CDR2 SYGVNS. V was shortened by 5 bases and J by 5 bases, with 18 bases between the two germline ends. This CDR3 has 15 amino acids. Sequenced sample: blood. The J gene is TRBJ2-5, the V gene TRBV25-1, with D tentatively TRBD2 (5 bases). The clonotype comes from a girl aged 10 to 17 with multiple sclerosis. The CDR3 bases are TGTGCCAGCAGTTCCGCGTGGGGAGAGGCGGAGACCCAGTACTTC. The encoded protein is CASSSAWGEAETQYF. Full variable domain (rest looked up from reference TRBV25-1 and TRBJ2-5): EADIYQTPRYLVIGTGKKITLECSQTMGHDKMYWYQQDPGMELHLIHYSYGVNSTEKGDLSSESTVSRIRTEHFPLTLESARPSHTSQYLCASSSAWGEAETQYFGPGTRLLVL.